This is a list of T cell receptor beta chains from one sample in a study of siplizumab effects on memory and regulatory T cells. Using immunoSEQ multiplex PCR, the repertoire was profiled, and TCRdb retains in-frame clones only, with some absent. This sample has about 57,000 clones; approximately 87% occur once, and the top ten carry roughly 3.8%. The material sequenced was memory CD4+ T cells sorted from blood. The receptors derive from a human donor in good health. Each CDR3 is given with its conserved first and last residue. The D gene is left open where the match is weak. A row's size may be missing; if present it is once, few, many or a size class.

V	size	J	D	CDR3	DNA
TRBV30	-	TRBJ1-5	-	CAWSGLHPNQPQHF	TGTGCCTGGAGTGGTCTACACCCAAATCAGCCCCAGCATTTT
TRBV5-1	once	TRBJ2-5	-	CASSDPGQSQETQYF	TGCGCCAGCAGCGACCCGGGACAATCACAAGAGACCCAGTACTTC
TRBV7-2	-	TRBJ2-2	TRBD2	CASSPSGVNTGELFF	TGTGCCAGCAGCCCTAGCGGGGTTAACACCGGGGAGCTGTTTTTT
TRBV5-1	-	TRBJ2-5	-	CASSTLGGRETQYF	TGCGCCAGCAGCACCCTAGGAGGTCGGGAGACCCAGTACTTC
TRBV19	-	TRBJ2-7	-	CASSRQGSGDYEQYF	TGTGCCAGTAGCCGACAGGGTAGCGGGGACTACGAGCAGTACTTC
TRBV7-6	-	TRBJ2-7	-	CASSLDTTTYEQYF	TGTGCCAGCAGCTTGGACACCACAACCTACGAGCAGTACTTC
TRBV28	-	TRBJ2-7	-	CASRGGPPEQYF	TGTGCCAGCAGGGGCGGACCGCCTGAGCAGTACTTC
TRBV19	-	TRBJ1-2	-	CASSMRMYGYTF	TGTGCCAGTAGTATGAGGATGTATGGCTACACCTTC
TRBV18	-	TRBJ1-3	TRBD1	CASSRQGADTIYF	TGTGCCAGCTCACGACAGGGTGCAGACACCATATATTTT
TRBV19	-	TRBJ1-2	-	CASSNKKGNYGYTF	TGTGCCAGTAGTAATAAAAAGGGAAACTATGGCTACACCTTC
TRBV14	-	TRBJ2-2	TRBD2	CASNYGQGGSTGELFF	TGTGCCAGCAACTATGGTCAGGGAGGGAGCACCGGGGAGCTGTTTTTT
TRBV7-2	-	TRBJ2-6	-	CASSLGGGYRANVLTF	TGTGCCAGCAGCTTAGGTGGCGGTTACCGGGCCAACGTCCTGACTTTC
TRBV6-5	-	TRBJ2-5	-	CASSYSDKKAETQYF	TGTGCCAGCAGTTACTCCGACAAAAAGGCAGAGACCCAGTACTTC
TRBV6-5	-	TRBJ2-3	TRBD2	CASRFGGAGTDTQYF	TGTGCCAGCAGGTTCGGGGGGGCCGGCACAGATACGCAGTATTTT
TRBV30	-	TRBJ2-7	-	CAWSGYRDEQYF	TGTGCCTGGAGTGGGTACCGTGACGAGCAGTACTTC
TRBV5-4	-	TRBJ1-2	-	CASSHGGGGQNYGYTF	TGTGCCAGCAGCCATGGGGGGGGAGGACAGAACTATGGCTACACCTTC
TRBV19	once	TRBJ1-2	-	CASSMGRDLGYTF	TGTGCCAGTAGTATGGGAAGGGACCTTGGCTACACCTTC
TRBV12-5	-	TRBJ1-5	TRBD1	CATGRDSARQPQHF	TGTGCTACCGGTCGGGACAGCGCAAGACAGCCCCAGCATTTT
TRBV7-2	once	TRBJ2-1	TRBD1	CASSLNRGDYNEQFF	TGTGCCAGCAGCCTCAACAGGGGAGACTACAATGAGCAGTTCTTC
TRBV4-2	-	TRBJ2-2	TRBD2	CASSLPRPGSGRMDTGELFF	TGTGCCAGCAGCCTTCCCCGACCGGGGAGCGGGAGAATGGACACCGGGGAGCTGTTTTTT
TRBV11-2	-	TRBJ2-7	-	CASSSPGRGRSYEQYF	TGTGCCAGCAGCTCCCCGGGGAGGGGGCGCTCCTACGAGCAGTACTTC
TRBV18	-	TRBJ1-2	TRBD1	CASSPMGTEYGYTF	TGTGCCAGCTCACCAATGGGGACAGAGTATGGCTACACCTTC
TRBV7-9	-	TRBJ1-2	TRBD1	CASSSTDRGLKGYTF	TGTGCCAGCAGCTCTACAGACAGGGGGCTGAAGGGCTACACCTTC
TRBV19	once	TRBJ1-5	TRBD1	CASNPGQDSNQPQHF	TGTGCCAGTAATCCGGGACAGGACTCCAATCAGCCCCAGCATTTT
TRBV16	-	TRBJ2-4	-	CASSHWLADKVIIAKNIQYF	TGTGCCAGCAGCCACTGGTTGGCAGATAAAGTAATAATAGCCAAAAACATTCAGTACTTC
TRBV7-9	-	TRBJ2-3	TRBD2	CASSLTSGRSTDTQYF	TGTGCCAGCAGCCTCACTAGCGGGAGGTCAACAGATACGCAGTATTTT
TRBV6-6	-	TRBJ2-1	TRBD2	CASRLAGSNEQFF	TGTGCCAGCAGACTAGCGGGATCCAATGAGCAGTTCTTC
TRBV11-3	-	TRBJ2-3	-	CASSLLSGAKDTQYF	TGTGCCAGCAGCTTACTTTCGGGGGCAAAAGATACGCAGTATTTT
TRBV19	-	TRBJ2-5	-	CASSMTRTQETQYF	TGTGCCAGTAGTATGACACGAACACAAGAGACCCAGTACTTC
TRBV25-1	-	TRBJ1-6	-	CASRAQGGSPLHF	TGTGCCAGCAGGGCCCAGGGTGGTTCACCCCTCCACTTT
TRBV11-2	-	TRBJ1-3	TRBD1	CASSDNRGQGNTIYF	TGTGCCAGCAGCGACAACAGGGGGCAAGGAAACACCATATATTTT
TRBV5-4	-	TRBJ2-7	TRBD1	CASSFSTGYGEQYF	TGTGCCAGCAGCTTTTCGACAGGGTATGGCGAGCAGTACTTC
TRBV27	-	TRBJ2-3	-	CASRSLDSQIPLKTSTDTQYF	TGTGCCAGCCGTTCTCTTGACAGTCAAATTCCCCTCAAGACTAGCACAGATACGCAGTATTTT
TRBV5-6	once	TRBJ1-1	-	CASSLQVLAEAFF	TGTGCCAGCAGCCTACAAGTTCTCGCTGAAGCTTTCTTT
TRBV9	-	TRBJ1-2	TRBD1	CASSQGQGRGYTF	TGTGCCAGCAGCCAAGGACAGGGTCGTGGCTACACCTTC
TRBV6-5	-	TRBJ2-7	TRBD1	CASSKGASYEQYF	TGTGCCAGTTCCAAGGGGGCATCGTACGAGCAGTACTTC
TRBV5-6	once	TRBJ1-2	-	CASSFESSNYGYTF	TGTGCCAGCAGCTTTGAGTCCTCTAACTATGGCTACACCTTC
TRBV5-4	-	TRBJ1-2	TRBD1	CASSSATGGYGYTF	TGTGCCAGCAGCAGCGCGACAGGGGGCTATGGCTACACCTTC
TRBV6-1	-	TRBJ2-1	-	CASRTLSVYNEQFF	TGTGCCAGCAGGACCCTTAGCGTCTACAATGAGCAGTTCTTC
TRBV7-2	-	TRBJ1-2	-	CASSRDYGMTYGYTF	TGTGCCAGCAGCCGCGATTATGGTATGACGTATGGCTACACCTTC
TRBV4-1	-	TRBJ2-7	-	CASSQSGHGSYEQYF	TGCGCCAGCAGCCAGTCGGGGCACGGGTCCTACGAGCAGTACTTC
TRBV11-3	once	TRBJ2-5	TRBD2	CASSLGTSGQETQYF	TGTGCCAGCAGCTTAGGGACTAGCGGGCAAGAGACCCAGTACTTC
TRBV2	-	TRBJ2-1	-	CASSERGEQFF	TGTGCCAGCAGTGAAAGAGGGGAGCAGTTCTTC
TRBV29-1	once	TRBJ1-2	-	CSVDRVRGYTF	TGCAGCGTTGATCGGGTCAGAGGCTACACCTTC
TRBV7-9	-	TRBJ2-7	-	CASSFSSSSYEQYF	TGTGCCAGCAGCTTCAGCTCGAGCTCCTACGAGCAGTACTTC
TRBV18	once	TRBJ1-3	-	CASSPNRDISGNTIYF	TGTGCCAGCTCACCAAACCGGGACATCTCTGGAAACACCATATATTTT
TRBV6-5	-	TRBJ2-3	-	CASSYTGTVTDTQYF	TGTGCCAGCAGTTACACAGGGACGGTCACAGATACGCAGTATTTT
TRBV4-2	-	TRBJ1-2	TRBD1	CASSQDMATGASYVYGYTF	TGTGCCAGCAGCCAAGATATGGCGACAGGGGCCAGCTACGTCTATGGCTACACCTTC
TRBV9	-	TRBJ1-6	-	CASSVDGNSPLHF	TGTGCCAGCAGCGTAGACGGCAATTCACCCCTCCACTTT
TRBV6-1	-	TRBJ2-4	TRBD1	CASSDLGTVYVF	TGTGCCAGCAGTGATCTGGGGACAGTCTATGTCTTC
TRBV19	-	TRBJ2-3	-	CASRAASTDTQYF	TGTGCCAGCCGTGCCGCTAGCACAGATACGCAGTATTTT
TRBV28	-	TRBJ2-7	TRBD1	CASSQDRGRNEQYF	TGTGCCAGCAGCCAGGACAGGGGAAGGAACGAGCAGTACTTC
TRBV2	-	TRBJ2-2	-	CASSPEVLTGELFF	TGTGCCAGCAGTCCGGAGGTCCTCACCGGGGAGCTGTTTTTT
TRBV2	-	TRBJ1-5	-	CASSQDRWGNQPQHF	TGTGCCAGCAGCCAGGACCGTTGGGGCAATCAGCCCCAGCATTTT
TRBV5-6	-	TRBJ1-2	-	CASSLFGGRGYTF	TGTGCCAGCAGCCTGTTCGGGGGCCGTGGCTACACCTTC
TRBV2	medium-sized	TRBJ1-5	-	CASKGDSNQPQHF	TGTGCCAGCAAGGGGGATAGCAATCAGCCCCAGCATTTT
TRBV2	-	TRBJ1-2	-	CASRAGPLYGYTF	TGTGCCAGTAGAGCCGGGCCTCTCTATGGCTACACCTTC
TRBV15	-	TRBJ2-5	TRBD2	CATSRVYLVTSGYQETQYF	TGTGCCACCAGCAGAGTTTATCTGGTGACTAGCGGGTACCAAGAGACCCAGTACTTC
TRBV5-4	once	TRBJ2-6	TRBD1	CASSRDSGTDPFRANVLTF	TGTGCCAGCAGCCGTGATTCCGGGACAGACCCTTTCAGGGCCAACGTCCTGACTTTC